The source of this T cell receptor (beta chain) is a study of T cells in localized non-small cell lung cancer. General study findings and limits: The study linked higher blood T cell density to longer overall survival. It remains possible that heterogeneity exists, since only one tumor region was sequenced. Uninvolved adjacent lung, not tumor, had the highest T cell clonality. In adjacent lung appeared a median about 58 of the top 100 tumor clones.

Concerning this clone: Its antigen is as yet unknown.

Using immunoSEQ multiplex PCR, the repertoire was profiled, and TCRdb retains in-frame clones only, with some absent. The table lists around 25,000 clones, approximately 87% of them singletons, with more than 0.95% in the top ten. Germline-derived CDR1 and CDR2 are SEHNR and FQNEAQ (reference sequence). The germline V and J ends were trimmed by 2 bases and 5 bases, with 13 bases remaining between them. The CDR3 consists of 14 residues. The sequenced sample was peripheral blood, obtained before any cancer treatment. The receptor comes from a woman aged 40-75 years with stage I lung adenocarcinoma. The chain joins TRBV7-9 to TRBJ2-7; D unresolved. The CDR3 sequence: CASSLSHTWDEQYF. The CDR3 coding sequence is TGTGCCAGCAGCTTATCGCACACCTGGGACGAGCAGTACTTC.